Shown below are 21 T cell receptor beta chains from a single sample sequenced in a study of shared clonotypes between healthy human individuals. Sequencing was performed with immunoSEQ multiplex PCR; in TCRdb, only in-frame clones are kept and a portion is missing. The sample has around 2.1 million clones, about 92% seen once. Positively selected for CCR7, the CD45RO-negative cells used as naive CD8 cells excluded terminally differentiated effector memory CD45RA+ cells. Sequencing was done on a sample of naive CD8+ T cells from PBMCs. The receptors derive from a young man in good health. Some clones in this sample may be carry-over from other donors' samples.

The chain recombines TRBV7-9 with TRBJ1-1; D unclear. Trimming cost V 4 bases and J 0 bases, with 6 bases left between them. CDR3 length: 13 amino acids. Germline lookup yields CDR1 SEHNR and CDR2 FQNEAQ (reference sequence). The CDR3 region is CASSYGLNTEAFF. In DNA form, the CDR3 reads TGTGCCAGCAGCTACGGGCTGAACACTGAAGCTTTCTTT.

This chain links TRBV27 with TRBJ2-7; either TRBD1 or TRBD2 may supply D (5 bases each). This CDR3 has 14 amino acids. The V gene's germline CDR1 is MNHEY and CDR2 SMNVEV (reference sequence). V lost 6 bases, J lost 4 bases, and 16 bases lay in between. CDR3 amino acids: CASSNLGTRYEQYF. CDR3 DNA sequence: TGTGCCAGCAGCAATTTAGGGACCAGGTACGAGCAGTACTTC.

This chain joins TRBV4-3 and TRBJ2-1; a possible D gene is TRBD1 (5 bases). Germline V gene lookup returns CDR1 LGHNA and CDR2 YSLEER. The germline V and J ends were trimmed by 0 bases and 9 bases, with 12 bases remaining between them. The CDR3 extends over 14 amino acids. The CDR3 sequence: CASSQESGAPEQFF. The CDR3 DNA reads TGCGCCAGCAGCCAAGAATCTGGGGCCCCTGAGCAGTTCTTC.

As for this clone: Other DNA sequences in this specimen translate into the identical CDR3. The chain joins TRBV27 to TRBJ2-7, with a possible D match to TRBD2 (5 bases). The V gene's germline CDR1 is MNHEY and CDR2 SMNVEV (reference sequence). Deletions cut 5 bases from V and 6 bases from J, with 11 bases between. This CDR3 comprises 12 residues. The CDR3 DNA follows: TGTGCCAGCAGTCTACCCGGAGGCGAGCAGTACTTC. Amino acid sequence: CASSLPGGEQYF.

J is TRBJ1-1 and V is TRBV7-9, with D uncertain. V lost 7 bases, J lost 2 bases, and 8 bases lay in between. This CDR3 has 12 amino acids. CDR1 and CDR2 (germline): SEHNR, FQNEAQ (reference sequence). The CDR3 coding sequence is TGTGCCAGCACCGCGGGAAACACTGAAGCTTTCTTT. Translated: CASTAGNTEAFF.

The chain joins TRBV6-1 to TRBJ2-5, with TRBD2 as a possible D gene (5 bases). CDR1 and CDR2 from the germline V gene are MNHNS and SASEGT. V lost 11 bases and J 5 bases, leaving 24 bases between the germline ends. This CDR3 has 15 residues. Here the CDR3 reads CAAGLLDDWQETQYF. As DNA, the CDR3 is TGTGCCGCCGGACTGCTCGATGATTGGCAGGAGACCCAGTACTTC.

As regards this clone: The sample holds other DNA sequences that translate to the same CDR3. The rearrangement links TRBV9 to TRBJ2-5; the D gene could be TRBD1 or TRBD2 (5 bases each). V was shortened by 0 bases and J by 1 base, with 7 bases between the two germline ends. In germline, CDR1 is SGDLS, CDR2 YYNGEE. This CDR3 spans 14 amino acids. The CDR3 here is CASSVVGTQETQYF. The CDR3 DNA reads TGTGCCAGCAGCGTAGTGGGGACCCAAGAGACCCAGTACTTC.

V gene TRBV5-4 combines with J gene TRBJ2-1; TRBD2 matches at 10 bases. The germline gives CDR1 SGHNT, CDR2 YYREEE (reference sequence). The CDR3 consists of 14 residues. V was pared by 6 bases and J by 5 bases, with 5 bases of the junction left unmatched. The CDR3 DNA is TGTGCCAGCACCCTAGCGGGGGCCGACAATGAGCAGTTCTTC. Translating gives CASTLAGADNEQFF. The variable domain in full, completed from reference TRBV5-4 and TRBJ2-1, reads ETGVTQSPTHLIKTRGQQVTLRCSSQSGHNTVSWYQQALGQGPQFIFQYYREEENGRGNFPPRFSGLQFPNYSSELNVNALELDDSALYLCASTLAGADNEQFFGPGTRLTVL.

CDR3 coding DNA: TGTGCCGCTACTAAAATAGAGGGGGTAACTAATGAAAAACTGTTTTTT. Its protein product is CAATKIEGVTNEKLFF. V usage is TRBV27 and J usage is TRBJ1-4; a possible D gene is TRBD1 (6 bases). Germline loops: CDR1 MNHEY, CDR2 SMNVEV (reference sequence). With 11 bases removed from V and 1 base from J, the gap between germline ends came to 20 bases. The CDR3 is 16 residues long.

This clone occurred once. The chain has TRBV27 and TRBJ2-1; possible D gene TRBD2, 6 bases. Germline V CDR1 and CDR2: MNHEY, SMNVEV (reference sequence). The CDR3 has 17 amino acids. Trimming took off 2 bases at V and 4 bases at J, with 18 bases between the two ends. The CDR3 is CASSLKVGGLLYNEQFF. The CDR3 nucleotides read TGTGCCAGCAGTTTAAAGGTGGGAGGCCTCTTATACAATGAGCAGTTCTTC.

The genes are TRBV9 and TRBJ2-7; D tentatively reads TRBD1 or TRBD2 (5 bases each). Germline loops: CDR1 SGDLS, CDR2 YYNGEE. The CDR3 has 15 residues. V gave up 3 bases and J gave up 6 bases, with 19 bases separating them. DNA for the CDR3: TGTGCCAGCAGCGCCCTCCGGGGCCCGACGCGCGAGCAGTACTTC. It codes for CASSALRGPTREQYF.

This chain links TRBV10-3 with TRBJ1-2, with a weak D call TRBD1 (5 bases). This CDR3 is 18 amino acids long. Trimming pared 0 bases from V and 0 bases from J, leaving 17 bases between. Germline V CDR1 and CDR2: ENHRY, SYGVKD. DNA for the CDR3: TGTGCCATCAGTGAGTCGACTGGGGCTTCTTCCACTAACTATGGCTACACCTTC. Translating it yields CAISESTGASSTNYGYTF.

This sequence joins TRBV18 and TRBJ1-1, with D possibly TRBD1 on 5 matching bases. V lost 3 bases and J 8 bases, leaving 10 bases between the germline ends. Germline V gene sequence: CDR1 KGHSH, CDR2 LQKENI. This CDR3 has 12 residues. The CDR3 is CASSPDRNEAFF. As DNA, the CDR3 is TGTGCCAGCTCACCCGACAGAAACGAAGCTTTCTTT.

Here the CDR3 reads CASRQAPRGRNEQFF. Here the CDR3 DNA reads TGTGCCAGCAGACAAGCTCCCAGGGGGCGGAATGAGCAGTTCTTC. This chain joins TRBV6-5 and TRBJ2-1; 8 bases map to TRBD1. Germline values: CDR1 MNHEY, CDR2 SVGAGI. The length of the CDR3 is 15 residues. J was trimmed by 7 bases and V by 6 bases; bases with no gene match: 11.

Comment on this clone: Other DNA variants within this sample encode the same CDR3. The chain combines TRBV19 with TRBJ2-7; D ambiguous. Germline assignment: CDR1 LNHDA and CDR2 SQIVND (reference sequence). V lost 4 bases, J lost 2 bases, and 3 bases lay in between. This CDR3 contains 11 residues. In DNA form, the CDR3 reads TGTGCCAGTAGTACTACCTACGAGCAGTACTTC. Its protein is CASSTTYEQYF.

The V and J genes are TRBV5-6 and TRBJ2-7; perhaps TRBD1 as D (5 bases). The ends were cut back, 6 bases at V and 0 bases at J, with 10 bases in the middle. Germline CDR1 is SGHDT and CDR2 is YYEEEE. CDR3 length: 13 amino acids. For the CDR3, the DNA is TGTGCCAGCACCGTACAGGACTCCTACGAGCAGTACTTC. This codes for CASTVQDSYEQYF.

V is TRBV2 and J is TRBJ2-1; 9 bases line up with TRBD1. The CDR3 is 18 residues long. The trim removed 7 bases at V and 3 bases at J, leaving 16 bases unmatched. Germline values: CDR1 SNHLY, CDR2 FYNNEI. The chain's CDR3 is CASTLSRGRTGVYNEQFF. In DNA form, the CDR3 reads TGTGCCAGCACCCTGAGTCGGGGTAGGACAGGGGTCTACAATGAGCAGTTCTTC. The full variable domain, completed using reference TRBV2 and TRBJ2-1, is EPEVTQTPSHQVTQMGQEVILRCVPISNHLYFYWYRQILGQKVEFLVSFYNNEISEKSEIFDDQFSVERPDGSNFTLKIRSTKLEDSAMYFCASTLSRGRTGVYNEQFFGPGTRLTVL.

Note on this clone: At the DNA level, this CDR3 is encoded by other sequences in the same sample as well. The V call is TRBV11-2, the J call TRBJ2-5; no firm D call. This CDR3 region has 11 residues. Per the germline V gene, CDR1 is SGHAT and CDR2 is FQNNGV. The V and J ends lost 2 bases and 4 bases respectively, with 2 bases between them. As DNA, the CDR3 is TGTGCCAGCAGCTTACCAGAGACCCAGTACTTC. It translates to CASSLPETQYF.

This clone was picked up one time. This rearrangement joins TRBV7-2 to TRBJ1-1, with TRBD1 matching 9 bases. Germline trimming cut 3 bases from V and 2 bases from J; bases unmatched to any gene: 7. The germline gives CDR1 SGHTA, CDR2 FQGNSA. CDR3 length equals 16 residues. The CDR3 DNA sequence: TGTGCCAGCAGCTTTTGGGGACAGGGACTTAACACTGAAGCTTTCTTT. Translating it yields CASSFWGQGLNTEAFF. Full variable domain (remainder filled in from reference TRBV7-2 and TRBJ1-1): GAGVSQSPSNKVTEKGKDVELRCDPISGHTALYWYRQSLGQGLEFLIYFQGNSAPDKSGLPSDRFSAERTGGSVSTLTIQRTQQEDSAVYLCASSFWGQGLNTEAFFGQGTRLTVV.

The rearrangement links TRBV5-1 to TRBJ2-1; D might be TRBD2 (6 bases). The CDR3 extends over 16 amino acids. Trimming stripped 2 bases from V and 4 bases from J, with 16 bases between. Germline-derived CDR1 and CDR2 are SGHRS and YFSETQ. The CDR3 DNA is TGCGCCAGCAGCTTCTCTAGCGCCCCTGGGTACAATGAGCAGTTCTTC. Amino acids: CASSFSSAPGYNEQFF.

This rearrangement joins TRBV27 to TRBJ1-5, with 7 bases aligning to TRBD1. With V trimmed by 8 bases and J by 10 bases, 14 bases remained unmatched. The CDR3 is 14 residues long. CDR1 and CDR2 (germline): MNHEY, SMNVEV (reference sequence). The CDR3 DNA reads TGTGCCAGCGCGCATGACAGGGCCATTCTACCCCAGCATTTT. Amino acid sequence: CASAHDRAILPQHF.